This T cell receptor (beta chain) was identified in a study of cytomegalovirus exposure and HLA in healthy donors (TCRdb year 2017). For the wider study: In an earlier analysis of 450 to 750 of the donors, approximately 260 Gb of sequence data and 90 million to 120 million unique TCR beta sequences from approximately 180 million T cells were reported. About five DR-DQ haplotypes were handled as single units for association and clustering because linkage in the cohort was strong. An early release covering 550 to 650 HLA-typed donors comprised about 320 gigabases of sequencing data and tens of millions of unique TCR sequences. A later analysis re-analyzed previously published TCR beta repertoires from roughly 690 donors and added high-resolution HLA genotyping to study TCR occurrence patterns. Typing coverage differed by locus: A, B, C, DRB1 and DQB1 were typed in roughly 620-640 donors, DQA1 in 500 to 550, DPA1 in approximately 600, and DPB1 in around 440. The later analysis used no new phenotypic data to find candidate immune exposures, relying instead on TCR beta sequences and their occurrence across donors. HLA typing included class I and class II loci at four-digit resolution. Every repertoire in the discovery cohort had been generated on one and the same sequencing platform. The study profiled the T cell repertoires of 500 to 800 subjects by immunosequencing and related them to cytomegalovirus serostatus. Among roughly 400 genotyped donors of the cohort, an average of around 240,000 unique TCR beta nucleotide sequences was sequenced per donor, of which roughly 18% were non-productive. A later genetic analysis took genome-wide SNP genotypes for about three fifths of the 666 donors and used that subset as a discovery cohort. The study aimed to test whether signatures of past pathogen exposure could be identified by cataloging public T cell receptors. Donor age, sex, ethnicity and CMV serostatus were compiled together with the repertoire data. Besides the first cohort of around 700 subjects, a separate validation cohort made up of 120 different subjects was used. Among the roughly 390 genotyped donors, around 81% belonged to the genetic ancestry cluster associated with self-reported Caucasian donors. To predict cytomegalovirus infection status, the study combined high-throughput TCR immunosequencing, statistical association of individual TCRs with disease status, and machine learning. An earlier analysis of around 580 of the donors used high-throughput TCR beta sequencing to judge whether each TCR beta V gene segment behaved as functional or pseudogenic. What the authors observed across the whole study: In vitro tests confirmed that a few of the cytomegalovirus-associated TCR beta chains recognize cytomegalovirus antigens. It was suggested by the authors that the approach could potentially be generalized to other disease states and immunological phenotypes. When HLA alleles, especially DR and DQ, strongly co-occurred, TCR associations were difficult to assign to individual alleles. Linkage disequilibrium might explain the correlated functional status among segregating V segments, but an unknown experimental factor could not be ruled out. A further reported finding was that TCR beta sequences accurately predicted the HLA-A and HLA-B alleles for most subjects in the first cohort. In a later genetic analysis, a missense DCLRE1C variant was associated with V-gene and J-gene trimming of TCR beta chains, and the association was replicated in an independent cohort. A later analysis found that HLA-associated TCR beta chains were more clonally expanded and had lower generation probabilities than equally common non-associated chains. A group of highly shared sequence variants was considered likely to be a technical artifact of the sequencing pipeline. The earlier analysis of about 600 of the donors excluded some 16 rarely observed V segments, including chromosome 9 orphons, because counts were too low. CMV serostatus was the only immune exposure information available for the cohort. In a later genetic analysis, fewer N-insertions in productive TCRs were reported among donors in an Asian-associated ancestry cluster than the roughly 640-donor mean. Sequencing depth was assumed to be roughly uniform across donors in the presence/absence analyses, though that assumption may not hold. The 87-base-pair reads could not distinguish some IMGT-functional V segments, including TRBV6-2 and TRBV6-3, so those segments were excluded. In a later analysis, around 17,000 TCR beta sequences were associated with specific HLA alleles at a false discovery rate of 0.05. This cohort had only TCR beta chains sequenced, and the lack of alpha or paired-chain data limited which features could be detected. In a later analysis, TCR association rates were found to vary across HLA loci, with the most associated TCRs seen for DRB1 alleles and the fewest for HLA-C alleles. The classifier was reported to diagnose cytomegalovirus status with high specificity and sensitivity in both the original and validation cohorts. Across donors, most TCR sequences were observed very rarely, whereas some public TCRs were present in many individuals. Most CMV-associated TCR beta chains appeared to be HLA-restricted in a later analysis, and the HLA associations seemed to be driven largely by CMV exposure. A later analysis reported that several top co-occurrence clusters appeared linked to parvovirus B19, influenza, CMV and Epstein-Barr virus. HLA typing was unavailable for some donors at each locus, so association tests used only the typed subset. A total of about 180 TCR beta chains were listed by the study as associated with cytomegalovirus. An earlier analysis of several hundred of the donors showed that most TCR beta V segments appeared in productive rearrangements either about 87% or about 30% of the time, which broadly matched IMGT annotations.

Library generation was performed with the immunoSEQ multiplex PCR assay. For the multiplex PCR, a mixture combining 60 forward primers for TCR Vbeta segments and 13 reverse primers for TCR Jbeta segments was used. The CDR3 region of rearranged TCR beta genes was amplified from genomic DNA by a multiplex PCR assay. The amplified TCR beta libraries were sequenced on the Illumina HiSeq System as 87-base-pair reads. The original pipeline was this. A later analysis counted about 80 million unique TCR beta chains across the 500 to 850 repertoires, and some 11 million of these chains were shared by at least two donors. Raw reads were error-corrected and collapsed into unique sequences by a nearest-neighbor algorithm in which closely related sequences were merged to remove PCR and sequencing errors. CDR3 sequences were aligned to IMGT reference sequences to assign V, D and J gene segments. For a sequence to be retained, at least a six-nucleotide match to both a V gene segment and a J gene segment was required. Rearrangements were classified as productive when the CDR3 lacked stop codons and remained in frame with V and J, and all other rearrangements were classified as non-productive. CDR3 was defined according to IMGT convention as the region running from the second conserved V-encoded cysteine to the conserved J-encoded phenylalanine. In an earlier analysis of roughly 580 of the donors, sequences lacking an unambiguous match to a single V gene segment were excluded. In an earlier analysis of approximately 560 of the donors, a V segment was called functional when productive rearrangements were above 56.7%, and segregating when the standard deviation between donors exceeded 5%. A statistical classification framework was built to diagnose cytomegalovirus status from the catalog of TCR beta chain sequences. In a later analysis, V and J genes were assigned by comparing TCR nucleotide sequences against IMGT/GENE-DB human TR gene sequences. A later analysis assigned CDR3 sequences and most-parsimonious VDJ recombination scenarios with the TCRdist pipeline. In a later analysis, each TCR beta chain was defined by its CDR3 amino acid sequence together with its V-gene family, and reads lacking a unique V-gene family were excluded. A later analysis removed 600 or so highly shared, low-generation-probability nucleotide sequences to deal with suspected cross-contamination and a sequencing artifact. A later analysis calculated a clonal expansion index for each public chain from normalized within-repertoire ranks of inferred template counts. In a later analysis, generation probabilities were computed with a VDJ recombination model fitted to out-of-frame rearrangements, and the resulting probabilities were checked against IGoR. Hypergeometric tests were used in a later analysis to score TCR-TCR, TCR-HLA and TCR-CMV co-occurrence, with a repertoire-size bias correction applied to the TCR pairs. To estimate false discovery rates, a later analysis permuted the HLA or CMV assignments 20 times. In a later analysis, co-occurring TCRs were grouped using DBSCAN, and TCRdist sequence similarity was added for clustering within HLA-allele-positive subsets. Co-occurrence clustering excluded repertoires with fewer than 30,000 or more than 120,000 public chains, plus five with anomalous nucleotide sharing. TCRdb re-hosts the immuneACCESS table, in-frame sequences only. Its copies lack some clones; in the studies checked, an unresolved V gene accounts for under half of them, and the cause for the rest is not known. Clone size and V and J calls were adopted from that table, with D and trimming inferred from the DNA. The sample table shows 100,000 to 150,000 clones, and roughly 76% are seen once. The ten largest clonotypes hold over 2.5% of the sample.

The cohort was made up of approximately 670 healthy bone marrow donors. At the time of sampling, every cohort member was nominally healthy, though immune exposures that went unrecorded were likely present. The donor tested CMV seronegative and was one of the 352 seronegative cohort members. Each donor provided a peripheral blood sample, and peripheral blood mononuclear cells were used for TCR beta sequencing. Genomic DNA extraction from the blood cell samples was performed with the Qiagen DNeasy Blood Extraction Kit. Note on this clone: No antigen is known for it. It has no much larger one-base neighbor in the sample; base qualities were not kept.

CDR3 length: 15 amino acids, cysteine to phenylalanine. Just CDR3 DNA is preserved here, 45 bases in frame from base 1. From V the trimming removes 4 bases and from J it removes 4 bases, while the gene matches leave 7 bases of the junction unaccounted for. In the germline V gene, CDR1 corresponds to KGHSH and CDR2 to LQKENI. Sequenced sample: PBMCs. The chain links TRBV18 with TRBJ2-7; 10 of the junction bases match TRBD2. The receptor comes from a woman aged 45-60 years in good health and CMV-seronegative. The sequenced DNA is TGTGCCAGCTCACGCGTTTCTAGCGGGAGTTACGAGCAGTACTTC. Its translation is CASSRVSSGSYEQYF.